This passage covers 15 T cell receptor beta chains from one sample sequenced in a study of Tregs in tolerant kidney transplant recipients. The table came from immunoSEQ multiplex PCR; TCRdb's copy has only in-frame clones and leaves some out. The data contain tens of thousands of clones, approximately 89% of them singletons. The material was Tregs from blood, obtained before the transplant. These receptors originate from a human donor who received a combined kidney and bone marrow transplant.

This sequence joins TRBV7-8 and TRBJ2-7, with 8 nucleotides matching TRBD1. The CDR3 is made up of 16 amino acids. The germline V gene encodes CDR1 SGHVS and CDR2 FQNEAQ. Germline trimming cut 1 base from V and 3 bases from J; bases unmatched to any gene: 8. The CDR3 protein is CASSLVQGDLNYEQYF. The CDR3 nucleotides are TGTGCCAGCAGCTTAGTACAGGGGGACCTCAACTACGAGCAGTACTTC. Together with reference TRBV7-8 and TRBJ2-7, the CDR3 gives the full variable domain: GAGVSQSPRYKVAKRGQDVALRCDPISGHVSLFWYQQALGQGPEFLTYFQNEAQLDKSGLPSDRFFAERPEGSVSTLKIQRTQQEDSAVYLCASSLVQGDLNYEQYFGPGTRLTVT.

The chain's CDR3 is CASSVIGSGEETQYF. The CDR3 region has the DNA TGTGCCAGCAGCGTAATCGGGTCAGGGGAAGAGACCCAGTACTTC. The V and J genes are TRBV9 and TRBJ2-5, with a tentative D call TRBD1 (6 bases). The CDR3 is made up of 15 amino acids. V was pared by 1 base and J by 3 bases, with 13 bases between. The germline gives CDR1 SGDLS, CDR2 YYNGEE.

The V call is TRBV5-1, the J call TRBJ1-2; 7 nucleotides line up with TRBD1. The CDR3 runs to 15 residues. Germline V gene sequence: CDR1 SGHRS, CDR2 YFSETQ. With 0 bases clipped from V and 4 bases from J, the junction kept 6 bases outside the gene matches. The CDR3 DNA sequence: TGCGCCAGCAGCTTGGCGACAGGGTCTAGCTATGGCTACACCTTC. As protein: CASSLATGSSYGYTF. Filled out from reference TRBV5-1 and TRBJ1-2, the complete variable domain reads KAGVTQTPRYLIKTRGQQVTLSCSPISGHRSVSWYQQTPGQGLQFLFEYFSETQRNKGNFPGRFSGRQFSNSRSEMNVSTLELGDSALYLCASSLATGSSYGYTFGSGTRLTVV.

The CDR3, as DNA: TGTGCCAGCAGCGCTGGGGCGCGGACAGGCAGAAACGAGCAGTACTTC. As protein: CASSAGARTGRNEQYF. The chain employs TRBV28 and TRBJ2-5, with 7 bases that match TRBD1. The better agreement between TRBJ2-7 and the DNA end casts doubt on the J call. The CDR3 totals 16 residues. Per germline, CDR1 MDHEN and CDR2 SYDVKM.

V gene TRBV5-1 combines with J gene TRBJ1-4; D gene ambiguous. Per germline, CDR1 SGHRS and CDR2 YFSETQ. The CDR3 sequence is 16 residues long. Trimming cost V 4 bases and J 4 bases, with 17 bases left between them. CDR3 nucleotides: TGCGCCAGCAGCCTGAGGACTGGCCGGGATAATGAAAAACTGTTTTTT. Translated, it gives CASSLRTGRDNEKLFF. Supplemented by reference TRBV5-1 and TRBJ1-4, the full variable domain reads KAGVTQTPRYLIKTRGQQVTLSCSPISGHRSVSWYQQTPGQGLQFLFEYFSETQRNKGNFPGRFSGRQFSNSRSEMNVSTLELGDSALYLCASSLRTGRDNEKLFFGSGTQLSVL.

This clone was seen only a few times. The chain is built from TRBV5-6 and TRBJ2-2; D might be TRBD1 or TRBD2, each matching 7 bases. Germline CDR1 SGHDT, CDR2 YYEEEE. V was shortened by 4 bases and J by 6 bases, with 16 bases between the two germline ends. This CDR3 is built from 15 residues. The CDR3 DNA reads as TGTGCCAGCAGCCGATGGGGAGGGGGCCCCGGGGAGCTGTTTTTT. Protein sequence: CASSRWGGGPGELFF.

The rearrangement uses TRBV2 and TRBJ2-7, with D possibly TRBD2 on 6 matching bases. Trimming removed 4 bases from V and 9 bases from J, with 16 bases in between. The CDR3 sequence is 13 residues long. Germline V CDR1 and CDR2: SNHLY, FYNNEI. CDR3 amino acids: CASSGRGLEGQYF. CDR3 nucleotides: TGTGCCAGCAGTGGGCGGGGCCTCGAGGGGCAGTACTTC.

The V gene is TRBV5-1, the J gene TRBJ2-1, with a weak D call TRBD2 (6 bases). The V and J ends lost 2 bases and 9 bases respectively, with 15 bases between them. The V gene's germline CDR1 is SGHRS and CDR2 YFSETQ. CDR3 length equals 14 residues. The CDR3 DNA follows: TGCGCCAGCAGCTTACTAGCTAACGAAGTTGAGCAGTTCTTC. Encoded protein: CASSLLANEVEQFF.

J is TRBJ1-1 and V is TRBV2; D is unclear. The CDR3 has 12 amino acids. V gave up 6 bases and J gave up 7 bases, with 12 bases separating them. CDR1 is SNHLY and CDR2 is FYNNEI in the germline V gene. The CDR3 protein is CASSGHLSEAFF. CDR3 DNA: TGTGCCAGCAGCGGGCATCTTAGTGAAGCTTTCTTT.

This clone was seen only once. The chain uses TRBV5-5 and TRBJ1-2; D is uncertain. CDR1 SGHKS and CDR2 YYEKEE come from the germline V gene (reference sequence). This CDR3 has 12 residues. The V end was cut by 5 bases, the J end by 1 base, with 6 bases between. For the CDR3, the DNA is TGTGCCAGCAGGGATTATAACTATGGCTACACCTTC. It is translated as CASRDYNYGYTF.

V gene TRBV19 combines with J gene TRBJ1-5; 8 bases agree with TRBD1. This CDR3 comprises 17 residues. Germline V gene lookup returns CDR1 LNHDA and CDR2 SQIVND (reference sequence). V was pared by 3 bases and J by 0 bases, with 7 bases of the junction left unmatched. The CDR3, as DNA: TGTGCCAGTAGTATTCGTTGGACAGGGTTTAGCAATCAGCCCCAGCATTTT. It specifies CASSIRWTGFSNQPQHF. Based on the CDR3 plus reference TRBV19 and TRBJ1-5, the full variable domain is DGGITQSPKYLFRKEGQNVTLSCEQNLNHDAMYWYRQDPGQGLRLIYYSQIVNDFQKGDIAEGYSVSREKKESFPLTVTSAQKNPTAFYLCASSIRWTGFSNQPQHFGDGTRLSIL.

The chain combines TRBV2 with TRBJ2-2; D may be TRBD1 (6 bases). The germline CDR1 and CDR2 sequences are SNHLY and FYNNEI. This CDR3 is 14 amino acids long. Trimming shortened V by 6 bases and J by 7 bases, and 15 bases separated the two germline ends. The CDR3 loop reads CASRGAGVGGELFF. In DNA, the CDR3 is TGTGCCAGCAGGGGCGCAGGGGTCGGCGGGGAGCTGTTTTTT.

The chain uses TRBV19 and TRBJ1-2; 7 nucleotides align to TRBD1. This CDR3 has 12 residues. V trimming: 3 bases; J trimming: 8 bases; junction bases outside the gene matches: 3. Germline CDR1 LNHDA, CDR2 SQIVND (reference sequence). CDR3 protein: CASSIIGGGYTF. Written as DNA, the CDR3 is TGTGCCAGTAGTATTATAGGGGGCGGCTACACCTTC.

The CDR3 region has the DNA TGTGCCAGCAGCCAGGGGGGACAGGAAGACGAGCAGTACTTC. Translated, it gives CASSQGGQEDEQYF. J is TRBJ2-7 and V is TRBV4-2; 8 nucleotides align to TRBD1. V dropped 3 bases and J dropped 5; count of bases not matched to a gene: 6. Germline loops: CDR1 LGHNA, CDR2 YNFKEQ. The length of the CDR3 is 14 residues.

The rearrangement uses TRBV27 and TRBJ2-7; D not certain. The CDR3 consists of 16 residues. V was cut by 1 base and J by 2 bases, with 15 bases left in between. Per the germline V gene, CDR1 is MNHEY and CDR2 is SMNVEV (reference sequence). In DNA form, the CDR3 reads TGTGCCAGCAGTTTATTCCGGCCCGTACGGGCCTACGAGCAGTACTTC. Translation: CASSLFRPVRAYEQYF.